The text below deals with one T cell receptor (beta chain). This record comes from a study of shared clonotypes between healthy human individuals. The wider study: In total, the donors were a couple of women and a few men aged 18 to 49.

The CDR3 is 14 residues long. Looked up from germline, CDR1 is SGHNT and CDR2 is YENEEA. V dropped 4 bases and J dropped 6; count of bases not matched to a gene: 8. CD8 cells regarded as naive lacked CD45RO, were positively chosen for CCR7, and omitted terminally differentiated effector memory CD45RA+ cells. In the source study's methods: ImmunoSEQ yielded junction-only sequences lacking quality scores, so filtering differed. The data were produced by immunoSEQ multiplex PCR, yet TCRdb's version contains in-frame clones alone and is incomplete. V and J calls and clone size are as listed in that table; D and trimming were resolved from the DNA. This table has about 2.1 million clones, 85% to 95% appearing once.

Source material: naive CD8+ T cells from PBMCs. The chain employs TRBV11-3 and TRBJ2-7, with 8 bases that match TRBD2. The receptor comes from a man between 18 and 35 years old in good health. Some clones in this sample may be carry-over from other donors' samples. The CDR3 nucleotides read TGTGCCAGCAGCTCCTATAGCGGGAAAGGCGAGCAGTACTTC. This translates into CASSSYSGKGEQYF. The full variable domain, its missing parts supplied by reference TRBV11-3 and TRBJ2-7, is EAGVVQSPRYKIIEKKQPVAFWCNPISGHNTLYWYLQNLGQGPELLIRYENEEAVDDSQLPKDRFSAERLKGVDSTLKIQPAELGDSAVYLCASSSYSGKGEQYFGPGTRLTVT.